There are a few counts of the clone carrying this T cell receptor (beta chain). The antigen is not known. RNA transcripts were the template for amplifying TCR beta CDR3 regions. A set of HTBI primers served as the primers for a first-round RT-PCR of the TCR CDR3. Using its own MiXCR run on the multiplex PCR reads, TCRdb lists one record per CDR3 protein. The sample comprises 550,000 to 650,000 distinct CDR3 sequences, around 14% of which are singletons, and roughly 6.2% rests with the top ten. This entry comes from a study of T cells in Graves' hyperthyroidism and ophthalmopathy. Study outcomes and limitations: Blood samples included most of the expanded thyroid clonotypes exceeding 0.001.

Diagnoses were made from clinical symptoms, serum measures (thyroxine and TRAb), thyroid ultrasound and orbital computed tomography. The blood sample predates any ophthalmopathy symptoms, coming from first hyperthyroidism diagnosis. The ends lost 5 bases at V and 8 bases at J; junction bases unmatched: 9. Germline lookup yields CDR1 MDHEN and CDR2 SYDVKM. The CDR3 spans 14 residues. Source material: blood. The clonotype comes from a woman younger than 45 with Graves' hyperthyroidism that later progressed to Graves' ophthalmopathy. The rearrangement joins TRBV28 to TRBJ1-2; 9 bases align to TRBD1. The CDR3 is CASSLDRGRLGYTF. The CDR3 DNA sequence: TGTGCCAGCAGTCTGGACAGGGGCCGTTTGGGCTACACCTTC.